The rows below give T cell receptor beta chains drawn from one sample of a study of blood T cell repertoires in COVID-19. Clones were read by immunoSEQ multiplex PCR, and TCRdb kept only the in-frame ones, dropping some. The sample contains around 620,000 clones, about 90% of which appear only once. Sequencing was carried out using peripheral blood. All receptors come from a woman between 18 and 30 years old with acute or convalescent COVID-19. Each CDR3 is given with its conserved first and last residue. The D gene is left open where the match is weak. Only part of the rows carry a size: once, few, many, or a class if the clone is expanded.

13	TRBV2	TRBJ1-3	-	TRBD1	TGTGCCAGTACCCAGGGGGCTGGAAACACCATATATTTT	CASTQGAGNTIYF
16	TRBV3-1/TRBV3-2	TRBJ2-7	-	TRBD1	TGTGCCAGCAGCCCAGTCGGACAGGGGAGCTCCTACGAGCAGTACTTC	CASSPVGQGSSYEQYF
13	TRBV6-5	TRBJ1-2	-	-	TGTGCCAGCAGCCGGGAGTCTAACTATGGCTACACCTTC	CASSRESNYGYTF
16	TRBV27	TRBJ2-1	-	TRBD2	TGTGCCAGCAGTTCCCCCGGGAGGAGCTCCTACAATGGGCAGTTCTTC	CASSSPGRSSYNGQFF
14	TRBV24-1	TRBJ2-3	-	-	TGTGCCACCAGTGACCCTGAGGCCTCAGATACGCAGTATTTT	CATSDPEASDTQYF
18	TRBV5-1	TRBJ2-7	-	TRBD2	TGCGCCAGCAGCAAGGGACTAGCGGGGACCCTATTCACCTACGAGCAGTACTTC	CASSKGLAGTLFTYEQYF
14	TRBV28	TRBJ2-2	-	TRBD1	TGTGCCAGCAGGGGCGGACAGGGGGCCGGGGAGCTGTTTTTT	CASRGGQGAGELFF
16	TRBV28	TRBJ1-5	-	-	TGTGCCAGCAGAGACGGACAGATGTATAGCAATCAGCCCCAGCATTTT	CASRDGQMYSNQPQHF
15	TRBV10-1	TRBJ1-1	-	TRBD1	TGCGCCAGCAGTGGACAGGGGGCTATGAACACTGAAGCTTTCTTT	CASSGQGAMNTEAFF
16	TRBV18	TRBJ1-1	-	-	TGTGCCAGCTCACCAGAGTCGGCAGGAGACAGGAGGCAAACTTTCTTT	CASSPESAGDRRQTFF
14	TRBV5-1	TRBJ1-1	-	-	TGCGCCAGCAGTTCCGGAGGGGCGGGCGCTGAAGCTTTCTTT	CASSSGGAGAEAFF
16	TRBV15	TRBJ1-4	-	-	TGTGCCACCAGCAGAGGAAGTGAGGGAGGGAATGAAAAACTGTTTTTT	CATSRGSEGGNEKLFF
14	TRBV13	TRBJ2-1	-	-	TGTGCCAGCAGCTTAGGCGGGGGAAACAATGAGCAGTTCTTC	CASSLGGGNNEQFF
15	TRBV5-1	TRBJ2-1	-	TRBD2	TGCGCCAGCAGTTCCGGGACTAGCGGGGGGAATGAGCAGTTCTTC	CASSSGTSGGNEQFF
14	TRBV4-3	TRBJ2-3	few	-	TGCGCCAGCAGCTCCCACTATCCCCCAGATACGCAGTATTTT	CASSSHYPPDTQYF
17	TRBV25-1	TRBJ2-7	-	TRBD1	TGTGCCAGCAGTGCAGCTGACGGGACAGTGCACCCCTACGAGCAGTACTTC	CASSAADGTVHPYEQYF
16	TRBV11-1	TRBJ1-2	-	-	TGTGCCAGCAGCCCTCCCGACAGGCTCAACCGGGATGGCTACACCTTC	CASSPPDRLNRDGYTF
14	TRBV9	TRBJ1-5	-	-	TGTGCCAGCAGCCCCCGGGAATCCAGTCAGCCCCAGCATTTT	CASSPRESSQPQHF
16	TRBV19	TRBJ2-2	few	TRBD1	TGTGCCAGTAGCTCCGGGACAGGGCTAAGAACCGGGGAGCTGTTTTTT	CASSSGTGLRTGELFF
15	TRBV2	TRBJ2-1	once	TRBD2	TGTGCCAGCAGTCTACTAGCGGCCACCTACAATGAGCAGTTCTTC	CASSLLAATYNEQFF
15	TRBV7-6	TRBJ2-1	-	-	TGTGCCAGCAGCTTAGGAGGGCACCCCTACAATGAGCAGTTCTTC	CASSLGGHPYNEQFF
14	TRBV6-5	TRBJ1-5	-	-	TGTGCCAGCAGTTACGGAGCGGGCTCCCAGCCCCAGCATTTT	CASSYGAGSQPQHF
15	TRBV19	TRBJ1-1	-	TRBD1	TGTGCCAGTAGTATAGAACCCGGACAGGTTGTGGAAGCTTTCTTT	CASSIEPGQVVEAFF
14	TRBV19	TRBJ1-2	few	TRBD1	TGTGCCAGTACCCCCCAGACAGGGAACTATGGCTACACCTTC	CASTPQTGNYGYTF
16	TRBV2	TRBJ2-5	-	TRBD2	TGTGCCAGCAGTGAGACTAGCGGGGGGGCTAAGGAGACCCAGTACTTC	CASSETSGGAKETQYF
15	TRBV30	TRBJ2-1	-	TRBD2	TGTGCCTGGACAACACCGGGACTAGTAAACAATGAGCAGTTCTTC	CAWTTPGLVNNEQFF
13	TRBV6-5	TRBJ1-3	-	-	TGTGCCAGTCGGGTTGGCTCTGGAAACACCATATATTTT	CASRVGSGNTIYF
18	TRBV6-1	TRBJ2-1	once	TRBD2	TGTGCCAGCAGTGAAGCGCTTCCGGGCGGGGGGGCCTTTAATGAGCAGTTCTTC	CASSEALPGGGAFNEQFF
15	TRBV2	TRBJ1-5	once	-	TGTGCCAGCAGTGTTGGGCCATATAGCAATCAGCCCCAGCATTTT	CASSVGPYSNQPQHF
11	TRBV24-1	TRBJ1-1	-	-	TGTGCCACCAGAAGGGACACGGAAGCTTTCTTT	CATRRDTEAFF
13	TRBV6-5	TRBJ1-2	-	-	TGTGCCACCACGTACGGGGGTTTGTTCGGCTACACCTTC	CATTYGGLFGYTF
13	TRBV19	TRBJ1-2	-	-	TGTGCCAGTAGCCGGTCTCTCGAGGAAGGCTACACCTTC	CASSRSLEEGYTF
13	TRBV4-1	TRBJ1-1	-	TRBD1	TGCGCCAGCAGCCCGACAGGGTCCACTGAAGCTTTCTTT	CASSPTGSTEAFF
14	TRBV2	TRBJ1-2	-	-	TGTGCCAGCAGTGAGGGCAGGGGAGTCGGGGGCTACACCTTC	CASSEGRGVGGYTF
14	TRBV30	TRBJ1-1	-	-	TGTGCCTGGAGTGTGGGGCTCTTGAACACTGAAGCTTTCTTT	CAWSVGLLNTEAFF
17	TRBV21-1	TRBJ2-3	few	-	TGTGCCAGCAGCGACTCCAAGGGGGCTAGCGGGGAGGATACGCAGTATTTT	CASSDSKGASGEDTQYF
19	TRBV7-9	TRBJ1-5	few	-	TGTGCCAGCAGCTTAGGTTCGTTGATGAACAGCCATAGCAATCAGCCCCAGCATTTT	CASSLGSLMNSHSNQPQHF
14	TRBV7-9	TRBJ2-7	-	-	TGTGCCAGCAGCATACTCAGGGGAACCTACGAGCAGTACTTC	CASSILRGTYEQYF
15	TRBV19	TRBJ2-3	-	-	TGTGCCAGTAGGGACTCAGGGGCTGGGGCAGATACGCAGTATTTT	CASRDSGAGADTQYF
14	TRBV30	TRBJ1-1	-	-	TGTGCCTGGAGTGTTTCCGCGGGAGGAACTGAAGCTTTCTTT	CAWSVSAGGTEAFF
13	TRBV10-3	TRBJ1-3	few	-	TGTGCCATCAGTGTGCAGTCTGGAAACACCATATATTTT	CAISVQSGNTIYF
15	TRBV7-9	TRBJ2-7	once	TRBD1	TGTGCCAGCAGCCCTCGGACAGGGAAGTCCTACGAGCAGTACTTC	CASSPRTGKSYEQYF
17	TRBV7-3	TRBJ2-3	-	-	TGTGCCAGCAGCTTAACTCCTATGGACTACCTTACAGATACGCAGTATTTT	CASSLTPMDYLTDTQYF
14	TRBV28	TRBJ2-3	-	-	TGTGCCAGCAGTTTGACGGAGGGCACAGATACGCAGTATTTT	CASSLTEGTDTQYF
13	TRBV18	TRBJ1-2	-	-	TGTGCCAGCTCCCCGCAGGGTAACAATGGCTACACCTTC	CASSPQGNNGYTF
15	TRBV13	TRBJ2-2	-	-	TGTGCCAGCAGCTTAGACAGGGTGAACACCGGGGAGCTGTTTTTT	CASSLDRVNTGELFF
14	TRBV3-1/TRBV3-2	TRBJ1-2	-	TRBD1	TGTGCCAGCGGGGAATCACAGGGGGCGGATGGCTACACCTTC	CASGESQGADGYTF